The following is a T cell receptor beta chain sequence with its context. Its antigen is currently unknown. The PCR made use of 60 Vbeta and 13 Jbeta primers. As processed by the authors: Roughly 11 million shared chains were among around 80 million unique TCR beta chains counted in a later analysis. The data were produced by immunoSEQ multiplex PCR, yet TCRdb's version contains in-frame clones alone and is incomplete. V, J and clone size reflect that table, while D and trimming were determined from the DNA. Among under 200,000 clones listed, 70% to 90% were seen once. The sample comes from a study of cytomegalovirus exposure and HLA in healthy donors. Study-wide results and caveats: The likely explanation for a cluster of highly shared sequence variants was sequencing artifact. It was 150 to 200 TCR beta chains that were listed as cytomegalovirus-associated.

J gave up 2 bases and V 5 bases, and 11 bases lay outside the gene matches. This CDR3 comprises 16 residues. From germline, CDR1 is MNHEY and CDR2 SMNVEV (reference sequence). The rearrangement links TRBV27 to TRBJ2-7, with 8 bases that match TRBD1. Sequencing used PBMCs. The clonotype comes from a woman aged 18 to 35 in good health and CMV-seronegative. As DNA, the CDR3 is TGTGCCAGCAGTACTAACGGGGACAGGTCGGCCTACGAGCAGTACTTC. Residues: CASSTNGDRSAYEQYF.